Each of the 23 T cell receptor beta chains below was sequenced from the same sample in a study of T-cell reconstitution after alpha-beta-depleted transplantation in children. A library of TCRbeta sequences, prepared with unique molecular identifiers, was generated. TCRdb re-analysed the PCR reads in MiXCR, keeping a single row per CDR3 protein. The table lists 200,000 to 250,000 distinct CDR3 sequences, 11% of them singletons. The sequencing used PBMCs, collected before TCRalphabeta/CD19-depleted stem cell transplant. The source is a child younger than two with acute myeloid leukemia, due to receive a stem cell transplant.

In its sample, this clonotype was seen many times. V gene TRBV28 combines with J gene TRBJ1-2; unclear D gene. V lost 4 bases and J lost 3, with 9 bases in between. The CDR3 has 13 amino acids. Per the germline V gene, CDR1 is MDHEN and CDR2 is SYDVKM. This CDR3 reads CASSSDNYYGYTF. In nucleotides, the CDR3 is TGTGCCAGCAGTTCCGACAACTACTATGGCTACACCTTC.

This clonotype was seen at least ten times. V is TRBV6-5 and J is TRBJ2-7; 7 nucleotides agree with TRBD1. V was pared by 0 bases and J by 0 bases, with 8 bases of the junction left unmatched. This CDR3 comprises 17 residues. The V gene's germline CDR1 is MNHEY and CDR2 SVGAGI. CDR3 DNA: TGTGCCAGCAGTTACTCGACTACAGGGGCGAGCTCCTACGAGCAGTACTTC. This encodes CASSYSTTGASSYEQYF.

This rearrangement joins TRBV7-3 to TRBJ2-2; 8 bases match TRBD1. The germline V gene encodes CDR1 SGHTA and CDR2 FQGTGA. There are 14 residues in the CDR3. The trim removed 2 bases at V and 6 bases at J, leaving 2 bases unmatched. The CDR3 loop is CASSLSGGPGELFF. For the CDR3, the DNA is TGTGCCAGCAGCTTATCAGGGGGCCCCGGGGAGCTGTTTTTT.

This clonotype showed up many times. V usage is TRBV29-1 and J usage is TRBJ1-5, with unresolved D. V lost 4 bases and J 7 bases, leaving 14 bases between the germline ends. The CDR3 spans 13 residues. Germline V gene data show CDR1 as SQVTM and CDR2 as ANQGSEA. CDR3 in amino acids: CSVAMTTKQPQHF. The CDR3 DNA is TGCAGCGTTGCAATGACAACCAAGCAGCCCCAGCATTTT.

This clonotype has a count of ten or more. J is TRBJ2-1 and V is TRBV5-1; no clear D gene. Trimming removed 0 bases from V and 6 bases from J, with 7 bases in between. The CDR3 sequence is 13 residues long. Germline values: CDR1 SGHRS, CDR2 YFSETQ. The CDR3 protein is CASSLASTNEQFF. The CDR3 DNA follows: TGCGCCAGCAGCTTGGCCTCGACCAATGAGCAGTTCTTC.

This clonotype was recorded many times. The rearrangement joins TRBV5-6 to TRBJ2-7; D gene unclear. The CDR3 consists of 12 residues. CDR1 SGHDT and CDR2 YYEEEE come from the germline V gene. The V end lost 4 bases, the J end lost 6 bases, and 11 bases lay between the germline ends. Written as DNA, the CDR3 is TGTGCCAGCAGCCATTCGAATGGCGAGCAGTACTTC. Translation gives CASSHSNGEQYF.

In this sample, this clonotype turned up many times. The genes are TRBV5-1 and TRBJ2-6; no reliable D call. Trimming left V 0 bases short and J 2 bases short, with 6 bases between. The CDR3 consists of 15 residues. The germline V gene has CDR1 SGHRS and CDR2 YFSETQ. CDR3 in amino acids: CASSLEGTGANVLTF. CDR3 coding DNA: TGCGCCAGCAGCTTGGAAGGAACTGGGGCCAACGTCCTGACTTTC.

This clonotype showed up many times. The chain links TRBV28 to TRBJ2-2; either TRBD1 or TRBD2 may fit D (5 bases each). Trimming removed 2 bases at V and 5 bases at J, with 9 bases between. The CDR3 has 14 residues. Germline CDR1 and CDR2: MDHEN and SYDVKM. In DNA, the CDR3 is TGTGCCAGCAGTTTAGTGGGGGTGACCGGGGAGCTGTTTTTT. Translation gives CASSLVGVTGELFF.

The sample holds many counts of this clonotype. The chain links TRBV7-9 to TRBJ2-1; D gene ambiguous. The V gene lost 6 bases and the J gene lost 6 bases, with 12 bases spanning the gap. CDR1 is SEHNR and CDR2 is FQNEAQ in the germline V gene (reference sequence). The CDR3 contains 13 residues. The CDR3 coding sequence is TGTGCCAGCAGGGTTCGTAACGGCAATGAGCAGTTCTTC. Protein product: CASRVRNGNEQFF.

This clonotype was picked up many times. The chain recombines TRBV4-1 with TRBJ1-1, with D possibly TRBD1 on 5 matching bases. This CDR3 has 13 amino acids. Germline CDR1 is MGHRA and CDR2 is YSYEKL. Trimming stripped 6 bases from V and 10 bases from J, with 18 bases between. CDR3 amino acids: CASSQIPGLRAFF. DNA of the CDR3: TGCGCCAGCAGTCAAATACCAGGGCTTCGAGCTTTCTTT.

This clonotype was recorded many times. The chain employs TRBV2 and TRBJ1-5; no clear D gene. This CDR3 is 14 amino acids long. The V end was cut by 8 bases, the J end by 4 bases, with 15 bases between. Per the germline V gene, CDR1 is SNHLY and CDR2 is FYNNEI. CDR3 amino acids: CASGMAMGNQPQHF. The CDR3 DNA sequence: TGTGCCAGCGGGATGGCTATGGGGAATCAGCCCCAGCATTTT.

With respect to this clonotype: This clone may be a read error of a much larger clone one base away. The gene calls are TRBV5-1 and TRBJ1-1; perhaps TRBD1 as D (5 bases). The CDR3 loop spans 14 amino acids. CDR1 and CDR2 from the germline V gene are SGHRS and YFSETQ. CDR3 loop: CASSLTGPNTEASF. The CDR3 DNA reads as TGCGCCAGCAGCTTGACGGGACCGAACACTGAAGCTTCCTTT.

This clonotype came up many times. The V and J genes are TRBV6-5 and TRBJ2-1, with 13 nucleotides matching TRBD2. J was trimmed by 6 bases and V by 4 bases; bases with no gene match: 3. The CDR3 totals 15 residues. The germline V gene has CDR1 MNHEY and CDR2 SVGAGI. CDR3 sequence: CASSFGTSGVNEQFF. Written as DNA, the CDR3 is TGTGCCAGCAGTTTTGGGACTAGCGGGGTCAATGAGCAGTTCTTC.

Comments on this clonotype: Possible read error: a much larger clone is one base away. V and J are TRBV28 and TRBJ1-2; D may be TRBD1 (5 bases). V was clipped by 5 bases and J by 7 bases, with 20 bases between them. CDR3 size: 15 residues. From germline, CDR1 is MDHEN and CDR2 SYDVKM. CDR3 sequence (DNA): TGTGCCAGCAGTCCTCAGGGAAGTCTTTTCTTTGGCTACACCTTC. The encoded protein is CASSPQGSLFFGYTF.

Ten or more counts support this clonotype. The junction departs from germline at one end; a sequencing error may be responsible. The rearrangement joins TRBV4-3 to TRBJ2-5, with 9 bases aligning to TRBD2. This CDR3 has 13 residues. Germline values: CDR1 LGHNA, CDR2 YSLEER. The CDR3 nucleotides are TGCGCCAGCAGCCAAGATTCGGGAGCGGGACTAGCCTTC. Translated, it gives CASSQDSGAGLAF.

This clonotype was detected many times. This chain connects TRBV12-3 or TRBV12-4 to TRBJ2-1; 9 positions agree with TRBD1. After removal of 5 bases from V and 4 bases from J, the junction contained 6 bases not matched to a gene. This CDR3 is built from 15 residues. As DNA, the CDR3 is TGTGCCAGCAGTCACCGGGACAGGGTTTACAATGAGCAGTTCTTC. This sequence encodes CASSHRDRVYNEQFF.

This clonotype was recorded a few times. The chain joins TRBV7-9 to TRBJ2-3; D gene uncertain. CDR3 length: 15 residues. CDR1 SEHNR and CDR2 FQNEAQ come from the germline V gene (reference sequence). Trimming removed 7 bases at V and 1 base at J, with 15 bases between. CDR3 loop: CASICMVTCTDTQYF. The CDR3 DNA sequence: TGTGCCAGCATTTGTATGGTGACGTGCACAGATACGCAGTATTTT.

This clonotype was recorded many times. The CDR3 reads CASSQGVDTGELFF. CDR3 bases: TGTGCCAGCAGCCAAGGGGTGGACACCGGGGAGCTGTTTTTT. This chain joins TRBV4-2 and TRBJ2-2, with D unclear. The V end lost 1 base, the J end lost 3 bases, and 6 bases lay between the germline ends. The length of the CDR3 is 14 residues. CDR1 and CDR2 from the germline V gene are LGHNA and YNFKEQ.

This clonotype was detected many times. The chain carries TRBV9 and TRBJ2-1, with 14 positions matching TRBD2. In germline, CDR1 is SGDLS, CDR2 YYNGEE. V lost 2 bases and J lost 1; bases outside the gene matches: 5. The CDR3 sequence is 18 residues long. CDR3 coding DNA: TGTGCCAGCAGCGTGACTAGCGGGAGGGCCTTATCCTACAATGAGCAGTTCTTC. Its translation is CASSVTSGRALSYNEQFF.

Details on this clonotype: A much larger clone differs by one base, so this may be a read error. The chain joins TRBV28 to TRBJ1-2; D is unclear. Germline V gene sequence: CDR1 MDHEN, CDR2 SYDVKM. This CDR3 has 13 amino acids. V was shortened by 4 bases and J by 7 bases, with 13 bases between the two germline ends. CDR3 amino acids: CASSSGASCGYTF. The CDR3 nucleotides read TGTGCCAGCAGTTCCGGTGCCTCCTGTGGCTACACCTTC.

This clonotype was detected a few times. The chain carries TRBV12-3 or TRBV12-4 and TRBJ2-7; D perhaps matches TRBD2 (6 bases). CDR3 length equals 15 residues. V lost 5 bases and J 4 bases, leaving 18 bases between the germline ends. The CDR3: CASSETGVPTYEQYF. The CDR3 nucleotides are TGTGCCAGCAGTGAGACGGGGGTGCCGACTTACGAGCAGTACTTC.

This clonotype was counted many times. The rearrangement uses TRBV5-1 and TRBJ2-1; possible D gene TRBD2, 6 bases. Germline loops: CDR1 SGHRS, CDR2 YFSETQ. With 6 bases removed from V and 8 bases from J, the gap between germline ends came to 15 bases. The CDR3 is made up of 13 amino acids. CDR3 residues: CASTTGGGYEQFF. The CDR3 DNA sequence: TGCGCCAGCACCACCGGAGGAGGGTATGAGCAGTTCTTC.

This clonotype came up many times. The chain couples TRBV7-9 to TRBJ2-2; a possible D gene is TRBD2 (5 bases). The germline CDR1 and CDR2 sequences are SEHNR and FQNEAQ (reference sequence). CDR3 size: 15 residues. The V gene lost 2 bases and the J gene lost 2 bases, with 9 bases spanning the gap. This CDR3 is CASSLTGFNTGELFF. The CDR3 region has the DNA TGTGCCAGCAGCTTAACGGGATTCAACACCGGGGAGCTGTTTTTT.